The present T cell receptor beta chain was sequenced within a study of regulatory and conventional T cells in RAG deficiency (dated by TCRdb to the late 2010s). In the study overall: High-throughput TCR beta sequencing was used to compare the diversity and composition of the Treg, conventional CD4+ and CD8+ T cell repertoires of RAG-deficient patients with those of healthy controls. The paper's findings and limits, for the study overall: Compared with controls, Omenn syndrome and CID/AS patients had around 100-fold fewer unique TCR beta sequences in Treg cells, but only around 10-fold fewer in the other subsets. For some subjects, some analyses of T-cell subsets were not performed. Sorted CD25-high CD127-low cells from Omenn syndrome patients may represent peripherally activated cells rather than bona fide Treg cells. Compared with control T-cell subpopulations, RAG-deficient patients had much lower Shannon entropy and higher Simpson indices. Shorter CDR3 lengths were found in all patient T-cell subsets, and >75% Treg-Tconv repertoire overlap at nucleotide and amino acid level was observed in Omenn syndrome patients.

The CDR3 goes from the cysteine to the phenylalanine over 14 residues. Only the CDR3 DNA stays, 42 bases, in frame from base 1. The germline V gene provides CDR1 SGHTA and CDR2 FQGTGA. Trimming takes 3 bases from V and 0 bases from J, and the germline ends sit 8 bases apart. For this clone: Its target antigen remains unknown. No base quality values were provided; no much bigger clone lies one nucleotide off.

The library was generated by the immunoSEQ multiplex PCR assay. Rearranged TCR beta chain products were amplified from genomic DNA of sorted T-cell subsets and sequenced. On the study's bioinformatics: Shannon entropy and Simpson indices were used to measure how diverse the repertoire of productive TCR beta rearrangements was. Clonal expansion was assessed by the summed frequency of the 100 most abundant productive TCR beta clonotypes among total reads. The TRB repertoires were scored with a self-reactivity index that is based on amino acid usage at CDR3beta positions 6 and 7. Two-way ANOVA was used for repertoire analyses, and Student t or Mann-Whitney tests were used for flow cytometric analyses. This immuneACCESS table, as held by TCRdb, lists in-frame sequences with V and J called but not all clones. Of the missing ones, under half trace to an unresolved V gene in checked studies; the others have no known cause. V and J calls and clone size follow that table, whereas D and trimming were derived from the DNA. This sample lists tens of thousands of clones; 85% to 90% were detected once. The ten top clones hold 0.51% of the sample.

Before genomic DNA extraction, conventional CD4+ T cells were isolated from blood as CD25-low CD127-high cells. Eight healthy control donors served as the comparison group for repertoire analyses. These same data were also listed under a study on regulatory T cells. The other study reports the following: For the multiplex PCR, 52 forward TRBV primers and 13 reverse TRBJ primers were used, and amplification bias was corrected with both assay-based and computational methods. Repertoires from patients had restricted unique TRB V-J pairs and skewed V and J gene usage, with the strongest effect in regulatory T cells. The study compared T-cell receptor beta repertoires of sorted regulatory, conventional CD4+ and CD8+ T cells in CD3G-deficient patients with those in healthy controls. Peripheral blood mononuclear cells were isolated by Ficoll density separation. Rearranged TRB loci were amplified from genomic DNA by multiplex PCR within the immunoSEQ assay. TRB amplicons were sequenced using an Illumina HiSeq platform. Raw sequences were error-filtered and aligned to reference gene sequences by custom algorithms, then analyzed with the immunoSEQ online tools. Frequencies of productive and nonproductive TRB rearrangements were assessed among unique sequences as well as among total sequences. Group comparisons used t tests, Mann-Whitney tests or two-way ANOVA run in Prism software.

This clonotype was sampled from a human donor in good health. The chain is assembled from TRBV7-3 and TRBJ1-1, with no confidently assigned D gene. Sequencing used CD4+ effector T cells sorted from blood. The bases read TGTGCCAGCAGCTTTCAGCATCTGAACACTGAAGCTTTCTTT. Its translation reads: CASSFQHLNTEAFF.